These T cell receptor beta chains were read from a single sample in a study of cytomegalovirus exposure and HLA in healthy donors. Assay: immunoSEQ multiplex PCR; the TCRdb copy retains only in-frame clones and omits some. The sample includes hundreds of thousands of clones, about 90% of them seen just once. The sequencing input was PBMCs. The receptors were gathered from a young man in good health and CMV-seropositive. CDR3s include the opening cysteine and the closing phenylalanine or tryptophan. Each record gives: J gene, clone size, V gene, D gene, CDR3 DNA, CDR3 protein. The D gene is left open where the match is weak. Where a row states a size, it is once, few, many or the class of an expanded clone; other rows omit it.

>TRBJ2-7|.|TRBV7-9|TRBD2
TGTGCCAGCAGCACGCATTCCGGGACTAGAGGCGAGCAGTACTTC
CASSTHSGTRGEQYF
>TRBJ2-7|once|TRBV5-6|TRBD2
TGTGCCAGCAGCAAGACGGGACTAGCGGGAGGGAGCTCCTACGAGCAGTACTTC
CASSKTGLAGGSSYEQYF
>TRBJ2-7|.|TRBV6-1|.
TGTGCCAGCAGTGTTATGTCGAGGGACGAGCAGTACTTC
CASSVMSRDEQYF
>TRBJ1-3|.|TRBV5-1|.
TGCGCCAGCAGCTTGGATGGGGTGAATCCTGGAAACACCATATATTTT
CASSLDGVNPGNTIYF
>TRBJ2-7|once|TRBV6-5|TRBD1
TGTGCCAGCGGGGGGACAGGGGCAACCTACGAGCAGTACTTC
CASGGTGATYEQYF
>TRBJ2-5|.|TRBV6-1|.
TGTGCCAGCAGTGGATCCCCCGGGGAGACCCAGTACTTC
CASSGSPGETQYF
>TRBJ1-5|.|TRBV7-9|TRBD1
TGTGCCAGCAGCCCGGGGGACAGGGGGAATCAGCCCCAGCATTTT
CASSPGDRGNQPQHF
>TRBJ2-7|once|TRBV4-1|TRBD2
TGCGCCAGCAGTTACGGGGGGGGACTGGACGAGCAGTACTTC
CASSYGGGLDEQYF
>TRBJ2-7|.|TRBV19|.
TGTGCCACTCGGGACGGCTACGAGCAGTACTTC
CATRDGYEQYF
>TRBJ2-3|once|TRBV25-1|TRBD2
TGTGCCAGCAGTGTTCGTTTGGGACTAGCGGGAGACACAGATACGCAGTATTTT
CASSVRLGLAGDTDTQYF
>TRBJ1-2|.|TRBV9|TRBD1
TGTGCCAGCAGCTTGACAGGGGTTTCTAACTATGGCTACACCTTC
CASSLTGVSNYGYTF
>TRBJ2-2|once|TRBV7-6|TRBD2
TGTGCCAGCAGCTTCCAGACTAGCGGGAGAACCGGGGAGCTGTTTTTT
CASSFQTSGRTGELFF
>TRBJ1-2|few|TRBV6-1|.
TGTGCCAGCAGTGACACAAAGGACTATGGCTACACCTTC
CASSDTKDYGYTF
>TRBJ2-2|.|TRBV18|.
TGTGCCAGCTCCCCGCCGGGGAACACCGGGGAGCTGTTTTTT
CASSPPGNTGELFF
>TRBJ2-7|.|TRBV19|.
TGTGCCAGTAGTTGGGGGAGCTCCTACGAGCAGTACTTC
CASSWGSSYEQYF
>TRBJ2-1|.|TRBV4-1|TRBD1
TGCGCCAGCAGCCAAGGCGGACAGGGGGCTCGCAATGAGCAGTTCTTC
CASSQGGQGARNEQFF
>TRBJ1-2|once|TRBV5-4|.
TGTGCCAGCAGCCCCCTCGGGGGAGCGAACTATGGCTACACCTTC
CASSPLGGANYGYTF
>TRBJ1-5|.|TRBV2|TRBD1
TGTGCCAGCAGTGAACCGACAGGGGGTATTCAGCCCCAGCATTTT
CASSEPTGGIQPQHF
>TRBJ2-1|.|TRBV30|TRBD2
TGTGCCTGGAATAGCGGGAGGGTGCCTGAGCAGTTCTTC
CAWNSGRVPEQFF
>TRBJ2-7|once|TRBV11-2|TRBD1
TGTGCCAGCAGCTCAGCCGGGACAGGGTACTACGAGCAGTACTTC
CASSSAGTGYYEQYF
>TRBJ2-7|.|TRBV7-2|TRBD1
TGTGCCAGCAGCAGGACAGGGGATGGTAGCGAGCAGTACTTC
CASSRTGDGSEQYF
>TRBJ2-7|.|TRBV4-3|TRBD1
TGCGCCAGCAGCCCTACGGGACAGGTCCACGAGCAGTACTTC
CASSPTGQVHEQYF
>TRBJ2-7|.|TRBV30|.
TGTGCCTGGAGTACGGGACCGGCCTACGAGCAGTACTTC
CAWSTGPAYEQYF
>TRBJ1-2|once|TRBV7-9|.
TGTGCCAGCAGCTTAAGAGCAGGGACTGATGGCTACACCTTC
CASSLRAGTDGYTF
>TRBJ1-2|.|TRBV5-1|TRBD1
TGCGCCAGCAGCTTAGGACAGGGGGGCGGCTACACCTTC
CASSLGQGGGYTF
>TRBJ2-6|.|TRBV25-1|TRBD1
TGTGCCAGCCTTCCGGGACAGGGAGCTGGGGCCAACGTCCTGACTTTC
CASLPGQGAGANVLTF
>TRBJ2-3|.|TRBV27|.
TGTGCCAGCAGTTTAGCGGGAATGTCGGGTGGCACAGATACGCAGTATTTT
CASSLAGMSGGTDTQYF
>TRBJ1-1|.|TRBV6-6|.
TGTGCCAGCAGTTACTCGATGATAGGGACTGAAGCTTTCTTT
CASSYSMIGTEAFF
>TRBJ1-1|.|TRBV7-6|TRBD1
TGTGCCAGCAGCCGTATAGACAGGGGCGGGAACACTGAAGCTTTCTTT
CASSRIDRGGNTEAFF
>TRBJ2-3|.|TRBV11-1|TRBD2
TGTGCCAGCAGCCTGGGGGCGACTAGCGCAGATACGCAGTATTTT
CASSLGATSADTQYF
>TRBJ2-2|.|TRBV18|.
TGTGCCAGCTCCCAGAGACAGGCCCCCGGGGAGCTGTTTTTT
CASSQRQAPGELFF
>TRBJ2-6|few|TRBV15|.
TGTGCCACCAGCAGAGTAAGGCGGCCCTCTGGGGCCAACGTCCTGACTTTC
CATSRVRRPSGANVLTF
>TRBJ1-2|.|TRBV19|.
TGTGCCAGTAGTCCACCAGAAAAGGATGGCTACACCTTC
CASSPPEKDGYTF
>TRBJ1-5|.|TRBV27|.
TGTGCCAGCGGACTTAGAGGGAGCAATCAGCCCCAGCATTTT
CASGLRGSNQPQHF
>TRBJ2-7|.|TRBV10-3|TRBD2
TGTGCCACGGGGGGAAGGGCTGGAGAGCAGTACTTC
CATGGRAGEQYF
>TRBJ2-7|.|TRBV7-9|TRBD1
TGTGCCAGCAGCTTGGCGCTCTCCGGGACAGGGGGCTCCGAGCAGTACTTC
CASSLALSGTGGSEQYF
>TRBJ1-5|.|TRBV6-5|TRBD1
TGTGCCAGCATCCCAGATATGCAGGGGGCGGGGAGGGAGCATTTT
CASIPDMQGAGREHF
>TRBJ2-5|once|TRBV30|.
TGTGCGGGGACCGTCCAAACCGGAATCGTGACCCAGTACTTC
CAGTVQTGIVTQYF
>TRBJ2-1|.|TRBV5-6|.
TGTGCCAGCAGCCCCTCTGGGGCGTTGTACAATGAGCAGTTCTTC
CASSPSGALYNEQFF
>TRBJ2-1|.|TRBV5-1|.
TGCGCCAGCAGCTTGGCCAGCGGACCTTACAATGAGCAGTTCTTC
CASSLASGPYNEQFF
>TRBJ2-5|.|TRBV4-1|.
TGCGCCAGCAGCCGAGCCACCGGGAGCCAAGAGACCCAGTACTTC
CASSRATGSQETQYF
>TRBJ2-1|.|TRBV28|.
TGTGCCAGCAGTCCCCACAATGAGCAGTTCTTC
CASSPHNEQFF
>TRBJ2-5|.|TRBV4-1|TRBD2
TGCGCCAGCAGCCAGCGGGGCGGGAGAGAGACCCAGTACTTC
CASSQRGGRETQYF
>TRBJ2-7|.|TRBV27|TRBD1
TGTGCCAGCAGTTTATCGACAGGGTACGAGCAGTACTTC
CASSLSTGYEQYF
>TRBJ2-1|.|TRBV12-5|.
TGTGCTAGTGGTTTGGTACGCCCGGACGGCATTCTAGGGGATGAGCAGTTCTTC
CASGLVRPDGILGDEQFF
>TRBJ1-3|once|TRBV30|.
TGTGCCTGGAGTGATGGGGTCGGAAACACCATATATTTT
CAWSDGVGNTIYF
>TRBJ2-1|few|TRBV6-4|TRBD1
TGTGCCAGCAGTGAGGCCGGGACAGGGGGTCACAATGAGCAGTTCTTC
CASSEAGTGGHNEQFF
>TRBJ2-7|once|TRBV7-2|.
TGTGCCAGCAGCTTGGACCGCGGCACCTCCTACGAGCAGTACTTC
CASSLDRGTSYEQYF
>TRBJ1-2|.|TRBV23-1|.
TGCGCCAGCAGTTTGGGGAACCTCATACTCTATGGCTACACCTTC
CASSLGNLILYGYTF
>TRBJ2-3|once|TRBV2|.
TGTGCCAGCCCGGGTAGCGGTAGCACAGATACGCAGTATTTT
CASPGSGSTDTQYF
>TRBJ1-3|.|TRBV7-8|TRBD1
TGTGCCAGCAGCTCCCGGACAGGGTCATCTGGAAACACCATATATTTT
CASSSRTGSSGNTIYF
>TRBJ1-5|.|TRBV2|.
TGTGCCAGCGGTGGAGGTTCCCGGCAGCCCCAGCATTTT
CASGGGSRQPQHF
>TRBJ2-7|.|TRBV10-3|.
TGTGCCATCAGTGACACCCATAGCGGAAGCTCCTACGAGCAGTACTTC
CAISDTHSGSSYEQYF
>TRBJ2-5|.|TRBV7-2|.
TGTGCCAGCAGTCTATCCTTTCAAGAGACCCAGTACTTC
CASSLSFQETQYF
>TRBJ2-5|.|TRBV5-1|TRBD1
TGCGCCAGCAGCTTGGAACAGGGGAACGTAAAGACCCAGTACTTC
CASSLEQGNVKTQYF